This is a list of T cell receptor beta chains from one sample in a study of shared clonotypes between healthy human individuals. TCRdb's copy holds only in-frame clones and misses some; the assay was immunoSEQ multiplex PCR. Found here are roughly 2,500,000 clones, 90% to 95% of them singletons; the top ten hold 0.36%. The material sequenced was naive CD4+ T cells from PBMCs. The receptors shown here come from a man aged 18-30 years in good health. Some clones in this sample may be carry-over from other donors' samples. The CDR3 runs from the conserved cysteine through the conserved F or W. The D gene is left open where the match is weak.

CDR3,DNA,D,J,V
CASSLGGGSQPQHF,TGTGCCAGCAGCCTAGGGGGGGGCAGTCAGCCCCAGCATTTT,.,TRBJ1-5,TRBV14
CASRQGGGDYNEQFF,TGTGCCAGCAGGCAAGGGGGAGGGGATTACAATGAGCAGTTCTTC,.,TRBJ2-1,TRBV6-6
CASSFRGAGFNEKLFF,TGTGCCAGCAGTTTCCGCGGGGCAGGGTTTAATGAAAAACTGTTTTTT,.,TRBJ1-4,TRBV28
CASSDSGLPTGELFF,TGTGCCAGCAGTGACTCAGGGCTTCCCACCGGGGAGCTGTTTTTT,.,TRBJ2-2,TRBV6-4
CASSLMGTGTREKLFF,TGTGCCAGCAGCTTAATGGGGACAGGGACCCGTGAAAAACTGTTTTTT,TRBD1,TRBJ1-4,TRBV7-8
CASAIGASYEQYF,TGTGCCAGTGCTATCGGGGCCTCCTACGAGCAGTACTTC,.,TRBJ2-7,TRBV19
CAISETGDTEAFF,TGTGCCATCAGTGAAACAGGGGACACTGAAGCTTTCTTT,TRBD1,TRBJ1-1,TRBV10-3
CSVEASGTSVSDTQYF,TGCAGCGTTGAAGCCTCCGGGACTAGCGTCTCAGATACGCAGTATTTT,TRBD2,TRBJ2-3,TRBV29-1
CATSRAGLADTHNEQFF,TGTGCCACCAGCAGGGCGGGACTAGCGGATACCCACAATGAGCAGTTCTTC,TRBD2,TRBJ2-1,TRBV15
CASSFAGGTDTQYF,TGCGCCAGCAGCTTCGCCGGGGGCACAGATACGCAGTATTTT,.,TRBJ2-3,TRBV5-1
CASSLAQDYNEQFF,TGTGCCAGCAGCTTGGCACAGGATTACAATGAGCAGTTCTTC,.,TRBJ2-1,TRBV5-6
CARSWDRGETNYGYTF,TGTGCCAGAAGCTGGGACAGGGGGGAAACTAACTATGGCTACACCTTC,TRBD1,TRBJ1-2,TRBV5-3
CASSPGTSVYF,TGTGCCAGCTCACCAGGGACTAGCGTTTATTTT,TRBD2,TRBJ2-3,TRBV18
CASTAWFQGVYTF,TGTGCCAGCACCGCTTGGTTTCAGGGCGTCTACACCTTC,.,TRBJ1-2,TRBV5-4
CASSWTSGHASYEQYF,TGTGCCAGCAGTTGGACTAGCGGTCACGCTTCCTACGAGCAGTACTTC,TRBD2,TRBJ2-7,TRBV28
CASSLGQVPQYF,TGTGCCAGCAGCTTAGGACAGGTTCCGCAGTATTTT,.,TRBJ2-3,TRBV7-2
CASSLGKIKVSGITYEQYF,TGTGCCAGCAGCTTAGGAAAAATTAAGGTTAGCGGGATTACCTACGAGCAGTACTTC,TRBD2,TRBJ2-7,TRBV7-8